This entry describes one T cell receptor (beta chain). What it binds is not known. TCRdb's table, derived via immunoSEQ multiplex PCR, lists solely in-frame clones and lacks some. The table records roughly 120,000 clones, approximately 84% of them present only once. This specimen comes from a study of T cell responses to AZD1222 COVID-19 vaccine. Study-level points and caveats: Spike was spanned by vaccine-associated CD4 TCRs, with dominance at 160-218 and 743-854. At baseline, just six AZD1222 recipients tested seropositive. Close to half of spike-specific TCRs reportedly recognize unmutated variant regions. Donors, mostly white British, included more females; clonal diversity was possibly underestimated.

The sequence was obtained from an adult in good health. Material: peripheral blood, obtained on day 0 of AZD1222 vaccination.

The CDR3 nucleotides read TGTGCCACCAGTGACGGACCGGGACAGGGCTACACCGGGGAGCTGTTTTTT. It specifies CATSDGPGQGYTGELFF. V usage is TRBV24-1 and J usage is TRBJ2-2, with 9 bases that match TRBD1. J lost 3 bases, V lost 4 bases, and 8 bases had no gene match. The CDR3 is 17 amino acids. Germline V CDR1 and CDR2: KGHDR, SFDVKD.